The rows below give T cell receptor beta chains drawn from one sample of a study of identical twins. Via MiXCR, TCRdb re-called the 5' RACE reads, giving one row per CDR3 protein. The table has about 280,000 distinct CDR3 sequences, 6.5% to 9.5% seen once. These data also formed part of another study, on yellow fever vaccine responses in identical twins.

The sequenced sample was memory (CD45RO+) T cells sorted from blood. Source of these receptors: a woman aged 18-29 years in good health. Each CDR3 is given with its conserved first and last residue. Fields, in order: V gene, D gene, J gene, clone size, CDR3 DNA, CDR3 protein. The D gene is left open where the match is weak. Clone size appears in some rows only: once, few, many, or a class for an expanded clone.

TRBV20-1	.	TRBJ2-7	few	TGCAGTGCTAGGGTCTCCGGGGAGGAGCAGTACTTC	CSARVSGEEQYF
TRBV27	TRBD2	TRBJ2-3	few	TGTGCCAGCAGACTAGCGGGGGGACGCACAGATACGCAGTATTTT	CASRLAGGRTDTQYF
TRBV19	TRBD1	TRBJ1-5	.	TGTGCCAGTAGTCAAGGACAGGCTAGCAATCAGCCCCAGCATTTT	CASSQGQASNQPQHF
TRBV27	.	TRBJ1-2	.	TGTGCCAGCAGAACTTTAACAGGGAGTAGGGTTAACTATGGCTACACCTTC	CASRTLTGSRVNYGYTF
TRBV7-6	.	TRBJ2-7	.	TGTGCCAGCAGCTTAGTGGGGACTCGAGATTACGAGCAGTACTTC	CASSLVGTRDYEQYF
TRBV5-8	TRBD1	TRBJ2-2	few	TGTGCCAGCAGCGACAACAGGGGGTTGGACACCGGGGAGCTGTTTTTT	CASSDNRGLDTGELFF
TRBV5-8	TRBD1	TRBJ2-2	.	TGTGCCAGCAGTCGACAGGGGCGGGGCACCGGGGAGCTGTTTTTT	CASSRQGRGTGELFF
TRBV28	.	TRBJ1-1	few	TGTGCCAGCAGTCCCGGGGACGCCTGGACGGGCACTGAAGCTTTCTTT	CASSPGDAWTGTEAFF
TRBV5-4	.	TRBJ1-1	.	TGTGCCAGCAGCTCTATACAGGGCCGGGACACTGAAGCTTTCTTT	CASSSIQGRDTEAFF
TRBV10-3	.	TRBJ1-1	many	TGTGCCATCATCGACAACGGGGGTCATGAAGCTTTCTTT	CAIIDNGGHEAFF
TRBV10-3	.	TRBJ1-1	many	TGTGCCACAAACAGGGTGAACACTGAAGCTTTCTTT	CATNRVNTEAFF
TRBV7-6	.	TRBJ1-1	many	TGTGCCAGCACCCAAGATTACATGAACACTGAAGCTTTCTTT	CASTQDYMNTEAFF
TRBV12-5	TRBD1	TRBJ2-3	.	TGTGCTAGTGGTCCCGGGACAGGGCCTTGGGATACGCAGTATTTT	CASGPGTGPWDTQYF
TRBV28	.	TRBJ2-7	few	TGTGCCAGCAGTTTCTCACTCTACGAGCAGTACTTC	CASSFSLYEQYF
TRBV6-2/TRBV6-3	TRBD1	TRBJ2-7	.	TGTGCCAGCAGTGGGATACCGGGACAGGGGGATGACGAGCAGTACTTC	CASSGIPGQGDDEQYF
TRBV7-2	.	TRBJ1-1	.	TGTGCCAGCAGCTTAGTGGGGACAACAAGAACTGGGACTGAAGCTTTCTTT	CASSLVGTTRTGTEAFF
TRBV5-6	TRBD1	TRBJ1-3	many	TGTGCCAGCAGCCCAGGGACAGGTGGAAACACCATATATTTT	CASSPGTGGNTIYF
TRBV7-2	.	TRBJ2-1	many	TGTGCCAGCAGCCGACCTGAGGTAGGCAATGAGCAGTTCTTC	CASSRPEVGNEQFF
TRBV6-1	.	TRBJ1-1	few	TGTGCCACCAAGAGTGGCCCCTCCCCAGATGACACTGAAGCTTTCTTT	CATKSGPSPDDTEAFF
TRBV28	.	TRBJ2-1	.	TGTGCCAGCAGTTTATCCGGGGGCCAATACAATGAGCAGTTCTTC	CASSLSGGQYNEQFF
TRBV29-1	.	TRBJ1-3	many	TGCAGCGTTGGTAAATCGCAGGACGGAAACACCATATATTTT	CSVGKSQDGNTIYF
TRBV10-3	.	TRBJ2-7	.	TGTGCCATCAGTGACTCAGAAATAGGGGAGCAGTACTTC	CAISDSEIGEQYF
TRBV2	.	TRBJ2-1	many	TGTGCCAGCAGGAAAGAACAAGGCGGCAATGAGCAGTTCTTC	CASRKEQGGNEQFF
TRBV5-5	.	TRBJ2-6	.	TGTGCCAGCAGCTTGGGACAAACCTCTGGGGCCAACGTCCTGACTTTC	CASSLGQTSGANVLTF